Listed here is a single TCR beta chain. This record belongs to a study of T cell repertoires in cytomegalovirus infection. TCRdb ran MiXCR on the reads and lists one entry per CDR3 protein. This table has roughly 320,000 distinct CDR3 sequences, roughly 9.5% appearing once. The sequenced sample was PBMCs. This receptor was taken from a human donor in good health (CMV status not recorded). Some clones in this sample may be carry-over from other donors' samples.

CDR3 region: CASLRDRGEAFF. The CDR3 region has the DNA TGTGCCAGCTTACGGGACAGGGGGGAGGCTTTCTTT. This rearrangement joins TRBV7-9 to TRBJ1-1, with TRBD1 matching over 11 bases. This CDR3 contains 12 residues. The V segment lost 8 bases and the J segment 11 bases; nucleotides outside the gene matches: 7. Germline-derived CDR1 and CDR2 are SEHNR and FQNEAQ (reference sequence).